This entry lists 31 T cell receptor beta chains sequenced from one sample in a study of T cells after yellow fever vaccination. TCRdb reanalysed the 5' RACE reads using MiXCR and keeps one entry per CDR3 protein. Of about 170,000 distinct CDR3 sequences detected, roughly 6.2% appear once; the ten largest clones hold less than 3.5%. Sequenced material: CD4+ T cells sorted from PBMCs, taken on the day of the first yellow fever vaccination. The receptors were gathered from a man between 18 and 29 years old who received the YFV17D yellow fever vaccine.

This clonotype was recorded at least ten times. The chain is built from TRBV19 and TRBJ1-5; weak D call: TRBD1 (6 bases). Germline V gene sequence: CDR1 LNHDA, CDR2 SQIVND (reference sequence). The CDR3 length is 12 residues. V was clipped by 8 bases and J by 4 bases, with 9 bases between them. The CDR3 region is CASWDTNQPQHF. DNA of the CDR3: TGTGCCAGTTGGGACACTAATCAGCCCCAGCATTTT.

In this sample, this clonotype turned up many times. The chain combines TRBV4-2 with TRBJ2-7; 7 bases are shared with TRBD2. The CDR3 has 14 residues. V was clipped by 0 bases and J by 5 bases; unmatched bases: 4. Per germline, CDR1 LGHNA and CDR2 YNFKEQ. The CDR3, as DNA: TGTGCCAGCAGCCAAGATCGAACTAGCGACGAGCAGTACTTC. This sequence encodes CASSQDRTSDEQYF.

Only a few counts were recorded for this clonotype. The rearrangement uses TRBV5-1 and TRBJ1-3, with a possible D match to TRBD1 (6 bases). Trimming stripped 4 bases from V and 3 bases from J, with 17 bases between. The CDR3 covers 16 residues. The germline gives CDR1 SGHRS, CDR2 YFSETQ. CDR3 loop: CASSPTGLVGGNTIYF. The CDR3 coding sequence is TGCGCCAGCAGCCCAACAGGGCTCGTCGGTGGAAACACCATATATTTT. Full variable domain (rest looked up from reference TRBV5-1 and TRBJ1-3): KAGVTQTPRYLIKTRGQQVTLSCSPISGHRSVSWYQQTPGQGLQFLFEYFSETQRNKGNFPGRFSGRQFSNSRSEMNVSTLELGDSALYLCASSPTGLVGGNTIYFGEGSWLTVV.

In this sample, this clonotype turned up a few times. This rearrangement joins TRBV7-2 to TRBJ2-5; the match to TRBD2 covers 8 bases. Trimming removed 3 bases from V and 7 bases from J; junction bases left unmatched: 10. This CDR3 spans 15 amino acids. Germline CDR1 SGHTA, CDR2 FQGNSA. CDR3 in DNA: TGTGCCAGCAGCTTCTCGAGCGGGGGCTCGGGGACCCAGTACTTC. It is translated as CASSFSSGGSGTQYF. The entire variable domain, with the rest obtained from reference TRBV7-2 and TRBJ2-5, is as follows: GAGVSQSPSNKVTEKGKDVELRCDPISGHTALYWYRQSLGQGLEFLIYFQGNSAPDKSGLPSDRFSAERTGGSVSTLTIQRTQQEDSAVYLCASSFSSGGSGTQYFGPGTRLLVL.

Only one count was recorded for this clonotype. A much larger clone lies one base from this, so it may be a read error. The chain joins TRBV29-1 to TRBJ2-5; D remains ambiguous. Trimming cost V 7 bases and J 2 bases, with 17 bases left between them. Germline CDR1 and CDR2: SQVTM and ANQGSEA. The CDR3 consists of 14 residues. The CDR3 reads CSARGRRDQETQYF. CDR3 coding DNA: TGCAGCGCTCGAGGACGGAGAGATCAAGAGACCCAGTACTTC.

This clonotype was counted many times. V gene TRBV5-1 combines with J gene TRBJ2-2, with 7 bases matching TRBD1. V dropped 5 bases and J dropped 2; count of bases not matched to a gene: 6. Germline loops: CDR1 SGHRS, CDR2 YFSETQ. This CDR3 region has 15 residues. CDR3 sequence: CASRSGQINTGELFF. CDR3 DNA sequence: TGCGCCAGCAGATCGGGACAGATCAACACCGGGGAGCTGTTTTTT.

As for this clonotype: Possible read error: a much larger clone is one base away. The chain combines TRBV3-1 with TRBJ2-1; 7 nucleotides line up with TRBD2. The germline CDR1 and CDR2 sequences are LGHDT and YNNKEL (reference sequence). This CDR3 region has 14 residues. V was pared by 7 bases and J by 6 bases, with 9 bases of the junction left unmatched. CDR3 in DNA: TGTGCCAGCAACCACCGGGGGGATTCCAATGAGCAGTTCTTC. Encoded protein: CASNHRGDSNEQFF.

This clonotype was seen a handful of times. This sequence joins TRBV5-1 and TRBJ2-2; D gene ambiguous. Germline lookup yields CDR1 SGHRS and CDR2 YFSETQ. This CDR3 region has 15 residues. V gave up 0 bases and J gave up 0 bases, with 6 bases separating them. CDR3 residues: CASSLVRANTGELFF. CDR3 in DNA: TGCGCCAGCAGCTTGGTCCGGGCGAACACCGGGGAGCTGTTTTTT.

In this sample, this clonotype turned up many times. The V and J genes are TRBV6-1 and TRBJ1-1; 9 nucleotides align to TRBD1. The CDR3 contains 14 residues. J lost 4 bases, V lost 4 bases, and 4 bases had no gene match. Germline V gene data show CDR1 as MNHNS and CDR2 as SASEGT. The CDR3 spells CASSGQGGGTEAFF. For the CDR3, the DNA is TGTGCCAGCAGTGGACAGGGGGGAGGCACTGAAGCTTTCTTT.

The V gene is TRBV20-1, the J gene TRBJ1-1; D might be TRBD1 (5 bases). The CDR3 is 15 amino acids. The V end was cut by 0 bases, the J end by 6 bases, with 17 bases between. CDR1 and CDR2 (germline): DFQATT, SNEGSKA (reference sequence). Here the CDR3 reads CSARDPLGGKAEAFF. CDR3 nucleotides: TGCAGTGCTAGAGATCCTCTTGGGGGAAAGGCTGAAGCTTTCTTT.

This clonotype was observed at least ten times. This sequence joins TRBV5-1 and TRBJ2-3; TRBD2 matches at 7 bases. Germline values: CDR1 SGHRS, CDR2 YFSETQ. The CDR3 contains 14 residues. V lost 4 bases to trimming and J lost 4 bases; unmatched junction nucleotides: 6. CDR3 region: CASSAGELADTQYF. The CDR3 region has the DNA TGCGCCAGCAGCGCGGGGGAGCTTGCAGATACGCAGTATTTT.

This clonotype was observed a handful of times. This chain connects TRBV24-1 to TRBJ2-1; perhaps TRBD2 as D (5 bases). The CDR3 loop spans 15 amino acids. Trimming removed 0 bases at V and 6 bases at J, with 11 bases between. CDR1 KGHDR and CDR2 SFDVKD come from the germline V gene. CDR3 nucleotide sequence: TGTGCCACCAGTGATTTGGTCGGGGAGTTCAATGAGCAGTTCTTC. It translates to CATSDLVGEFNEQFF.

Comments on this clonotype: A read error may be the cause here, since a much bigger clone is one base away. The chain links TRBV7-2 to TRBJ2-7; D not resolved. This CDR3 spans 16 amino acids. V was trimmed by 2 bases and J by 1 base, leaving 15 bases between them. Germline lookup yields CDR1 SGHTA and CDR2 FQGNSA. DNA of the CDR3: TGTGCCAGCAGCTTAAGTGGGCGCCCACTTTCCTACGAGCAGTACTTC. As protein: CASSLSGRPLSYEQYF.

This clonotype was seen more than once but under ten times. J is TRBJ2-7 and V is TRBV19; 8 bases fit TRBD2. This CDR3 is 12 amino acids long. V lost 6 bases, J lost 2 bases, and 0 bases stayed unmatched. Germline CDR1 LNHDA, CDR2 SQIVND (reference sequence). CDR3 in amino acids: CASSGGAYEQYF. The CDR3 DNA is TGTGCCAGTAGCGGGGGGGCCTACGAGCAGTACTTC.

V and J are TRBV24-1 and TRBJ1-1, with 7 bases lining up with TRBD1. V dropped 7 bases and J dropped 5; count of bases not matched to a gene: 6. Germline CDR1 and CDR2: KGHDR and SFDVKD. The CDR3 length is 13 residues. CDR3 DNA sequence: TGTGCCACCAGAGGTGCAGGGGGAACTGAAGCTTTCTTT. Translating gives CATRGAGGTEAFF.

The chain employs TRBV7-9 and TRBJ1-2; 9 nucleotides line up with TRBD1. Trimming removed 5 bases from V and 6 bases from J; junction bases left unmatched: 7. The CDR3 is 14 residues long. Germline assignment: CDR1 SEHNR and CDR2 FQNEAQ (reference sequence). This chain's CDR3 is CASSPGTGINGYTF. In nucleotides, the CDR3 is TGTGCCAGCAGCCCTGGGACAGGGATAAATGGCTACACCTTC.

This clonotype has more than one count but fewer than ten. This chain uses TRBV11-3 with TRBJ2-2; either TRBD1 or TRBD2 may supply D (6 bases each). Germline CDR1 is SGHNT and CDR2 is YENEEA. Trimming stripped 3 bases from V and 6 bases from J, with 14 bases between. The CDR3 consists of 15 residues. CDR3 nucleotide sequence: TGTGCCAGCAGCTTTCCGGGGGCCGGGTCCGGGGAGCTGTTTTTT. Translation: CASSFPGAGSGELFF.

This clonotype has a count of ten or more. V gene TRBV6-5 combines with J gene TRBJ2-7; unclear D gene. Between the trimmed V and J ends, which lost 6 bases and 1 base, there was a span of 10 bases. CDR3 length equals 13 residues. The V gene's germline CDR1 is MNHEY and CDR2 SVGAGI. CDR3 DNA: TGTGCCAGCAGACTGGGAAGGTCCTACGAGCAGTACTTC. Its translation is CASRLGRSYEQYF.

This clonotype was seen a few times. V usage is TRBV6-1 and J usage is TRBJ1-2, with D perhaps matching TRBD1 (6 bases). This CDR3 comprises 14 residues. CDR1 is MNHNS, CDR2 SASEGT, per germline. The V end lost 6 bases, the J end lost 6 bases, and 17 bases lay between the germline ends. The DNA for the CDR3 is TGTGCCAGCAGGCCCACCGGGACATCGGATGGCTACACCTTC. It is translated as CASRPTGTSDGYTF.

The chain recombines TRBV6-1 with TRBJ1-2, with a weak D call TRBD1 (6 bases). V shed 6 bases and J shed 0 bases, with 17 bases lying between them. The CDR3 runs 16 residues. CDR1 and CDR2 (germline): MNHNS, SASEGT. CDR3 coding DNA: TGTGCCAGCAGGCGATCCGGGACAACAGCTAACTATGGCTACACCTTC. It yields the protein CASRRSGTTANYGYTF.

The chain has TRBV7-6 and TRBJ2-1, with unresolved D. Per the germline V gene, CDR1 is SGHVS and CDR2 is FNYEAQ. This CDR3 spans 14 amino acids. V was trimmed by 3 bases and J by 5 bases, leaving 11 bases between them. The CDR3 nucleotides are TGTGCCAGCAGCTTCGTCCCATTAGACAATGAGCAGTTCTTC. Amino acids: CASSFVPLDNEQFF.

The genes are TRBV6-5 and TRBJ1-2; D gene uncertain. The CDR3 extends over 16 amino acids. Trimming cost V 0 bases and J 4 bases, with 15 bases left between them. Germline values: CDR1 MNHEY, CDR2 SVGAGI. DNA of the CDR3: TGTGCCAGCAGTTACTCCCGGGAGAATCTCGGCTATGGCTACACCTTC. Its protein is CASSYSRENLGYGYTF.

The chain combines TRBV5-1 with TRBJ2-6, with no clear D. Germline V gene data show CDR1 as SGHRS and CDR2 as YFSETQ. The CDR3 has 16 amino acids. Trimming removed 0 bases at V and 0 bases at J, with 7 bases between. The CDR3 loop is CASSLAGSSGANVLTF. The CDR3 bases are TGCGCCAGCAGCTTGGCCGGCTCCTCTGGGGCCAACGTCCTGACTTTC.

This clonotype showed up just a few times. The chain is built from TRBV19 and TRBJ2-1; D may be TRBD1 or TRBD2 (5 bases each). V was trimmed by 3 bases and J by 9 bases, leaving 15 bases between them. CDR1 LNHDA and CDR2 SQIVND come from the germline V gene (reference sequence). The CDR3 is 14 residues long. CDR3 nucleotides: TGTGCCAGTAGTATGTGGGGGACCGTGGGTGAGCAGTTCTTC. Protein sequence: CASSMWGTVGEQFF.

This clonotype was counted at least ten times. The chain combines TRBV20-1 with TRBJ2-7, with 10 positions matching TRBD2. Germline CDR1 reads DFQATT; CDR2 reads SNEGSKA (reference sequence). V shed 3 bases and J 5 bases; nucleotides not matched to a gene: 10. The CDR3 sequence is 15 residues long. Here the CDR3 reads CSASGVGAGGDEQYF. For the CDR3, the DNA is TGCAGTGCTAGTGGAGTTGGAGCGGGGGGGGACGAGCAGTACTTC.

This clonotype was detected only a few times. This chain connects TRBV4-2 to TRBJ1-5, with 7 bases lining up with TRBD1. The CDR3 has 16 residues. In germline, CDR1 is LGHNA, CDR2 YNFKEQ. V shed 0 bases and J 11 bases; nucleotides not matched to a gene: 13. CDR3 sequence reads: CASSQDAGGGPSSQHF. The CDR3 coding sequence is TGTGCCAGCAGCCAAGACGCAGGGGGTGGGCCGTCATCCCAGCATTTT.

This clonotype was detected ten times or more. The J gene is TRBJ2-6, the V gene TRBV7-9; TRBD1 matches at 9 bases. The CDR3 has 16 amino acids. The V gene's germline CDR1 is SEHNR and CDR2 FQNEAQ (reference sequence). Trimming removed 5 bases from V and 2 bases from J; junction bases left unmatched: 4. CDR3 nucleotides: TGTGCCAGCAGCGTAACAGGGGGCGCTGGGGCCAACGTCCTGACTTTC. It is translated as CASSVTGGAGANVLTF.

This chain links TRBV11-2 with TRBJ1-1; the match to TRBD1 covers 10 bases. After removal of 5 bases from V and 6 bases from J, the junction contained 9 bases not matched to a gene. This CDR3 is 15 amino acids long. Germline CDR1 is SGHAT and CDR2 is FQNNGV. The CDR3 nucleotides are TGTGCCAGCAGCCCACGGGACAGGGGAAGCCCTGAAGCTTTCTTT. Protein: CASSPRDRGSPEAFF.

CDR3 amino acids: CASSLGGSSYEQYV. The CDR3 nucleotides read TGTGCCAGCAGCTTGGGAGGGTCCTCCTACGAGCAGTACGTC. The chain couples TRBV5-5 to TRBJ2-7; D possibly corresponds to TRBD2 (5 bases). The CDR3 totals 14 residues. Trimming left V 0 bases short and J 0 bases short, with 7 bases between. The germline CDR1 and CDR2 sequences are SGHKS and YYEKEE (reference sequence).

V usage is TRBV10-2 and J usage is TRBJ1-2; TRBD1 agrees at 7 bases. The CDR3 extends over 16 amino acids. J gave up 2 bases and V 4 bases, and 10 bases lay outside the gene matches. The germline CDR1 and CDR2 sequences are WSHSY and SAAADI. DNA of the CDR3: TGCGCCAGCAGTGTCGCCCCTGGGACAGCCAACTATGGCTACACCTTC. As protein: CASSVAPGTANYGYTF.

This clonotype was picked up a small number of times. For the CDR3, the DNA is TGTGCTATCGGCACAGATACGCAGTATTTT. This sequence encodes CAIGTDTQYF. The chain recombines TRBV7-7 with TRBJ2-3, with D uncertain. Per the germline V gene, CDR1 is SSHAT and CDR2 is FNYEAQ (reference sequence). The CDR3 loop spans 10 amino acids.